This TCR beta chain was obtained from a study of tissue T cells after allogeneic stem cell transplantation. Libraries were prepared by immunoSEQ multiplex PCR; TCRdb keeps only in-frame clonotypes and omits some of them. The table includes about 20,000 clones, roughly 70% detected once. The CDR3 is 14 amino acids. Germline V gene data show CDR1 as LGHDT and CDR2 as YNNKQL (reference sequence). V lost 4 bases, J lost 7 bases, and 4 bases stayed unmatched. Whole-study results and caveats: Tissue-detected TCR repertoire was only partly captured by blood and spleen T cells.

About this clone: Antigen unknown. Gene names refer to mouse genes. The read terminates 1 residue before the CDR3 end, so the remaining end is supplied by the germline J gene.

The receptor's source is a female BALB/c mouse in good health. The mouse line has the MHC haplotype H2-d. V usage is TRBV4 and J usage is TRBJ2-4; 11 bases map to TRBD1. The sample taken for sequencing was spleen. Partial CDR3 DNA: TGTGCCAGCAGCTTCCGGGACAGGGGGTACACCTTGTAC. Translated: CASSFRDRGYTLY. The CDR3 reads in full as CASSFRDRGYTLYF.